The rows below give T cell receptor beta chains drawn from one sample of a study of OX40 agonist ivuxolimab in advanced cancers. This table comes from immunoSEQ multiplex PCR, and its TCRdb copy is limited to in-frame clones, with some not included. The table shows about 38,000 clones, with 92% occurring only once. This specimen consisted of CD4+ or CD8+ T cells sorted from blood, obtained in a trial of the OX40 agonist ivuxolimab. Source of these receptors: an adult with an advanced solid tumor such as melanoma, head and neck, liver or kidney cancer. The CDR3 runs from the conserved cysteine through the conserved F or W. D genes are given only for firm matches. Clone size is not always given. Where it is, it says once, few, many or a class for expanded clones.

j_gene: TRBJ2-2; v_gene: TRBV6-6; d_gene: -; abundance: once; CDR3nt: TGTGCCAGCAGTTACGGCCGGGACACCGGGGAGCTGTTTTTT; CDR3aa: CASSYGRDTGELFF
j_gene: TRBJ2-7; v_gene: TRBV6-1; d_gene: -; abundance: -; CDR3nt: TGTGCCAGCAGTGGGGGTGGTTCGTACGAGCAGTACTTC; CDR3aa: CASSGGGSYEQYF
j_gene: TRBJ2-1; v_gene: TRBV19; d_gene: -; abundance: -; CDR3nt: TGTGCCAGTACGGACTCCCCCTTTTCAGATGAGCAGTTCTTC; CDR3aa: CASTDSPFSDEQFF
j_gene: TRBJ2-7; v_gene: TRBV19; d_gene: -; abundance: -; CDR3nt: TGTGCCAGTAGAGGTTGGTCCACAGGGGGGGCCTACGAGCAGTACTTC; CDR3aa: CASRGWSTGGAYEQYF
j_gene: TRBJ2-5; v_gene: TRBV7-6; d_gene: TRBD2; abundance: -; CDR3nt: TGTGCCAGCAGCTTAGGCGGGAGGCGTGTGACAGAGACCCAGTACTTC; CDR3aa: CASSLGGRRVTETQYF
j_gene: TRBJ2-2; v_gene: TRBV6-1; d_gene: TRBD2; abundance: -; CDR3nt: TGTGCCAGCAGTGCTCAACCGACTAGCGTGTCAACCGGGGAGCTGTTTTTT; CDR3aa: CASSAQPTSVSTGELFF
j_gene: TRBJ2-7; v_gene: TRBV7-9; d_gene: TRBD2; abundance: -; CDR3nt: TGTGCCAGCAGCTCCTGGACTAGCGGGTACGAGCAGTACTTC; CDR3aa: CASSSWTSGYEQYF
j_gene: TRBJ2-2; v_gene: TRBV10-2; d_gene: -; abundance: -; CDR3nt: TGCGCCAGCAGACCAGAGGGCGGTCCCACCGGGGAGCTGTTTTTT; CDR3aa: CASRPEGGPTGELFF
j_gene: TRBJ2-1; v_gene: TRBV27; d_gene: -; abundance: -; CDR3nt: TGTGCCAGCAGTTTATCAGCGAGCTCCTACAATGAGCAGTTCTTC; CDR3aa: CASSLSASSYNEQFF
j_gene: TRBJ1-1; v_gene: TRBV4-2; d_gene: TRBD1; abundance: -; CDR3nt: TGTGCCAGCAGGGACAGGAGGAACACTGAAGCTTTCTTT; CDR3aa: CASRDRRNTEAFF
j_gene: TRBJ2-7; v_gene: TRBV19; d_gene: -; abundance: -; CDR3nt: TGTGCCAGTAGTATTGACAGGAGAGACTACGAGCAGTACTTC; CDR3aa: CASSIDRRDYEQYF
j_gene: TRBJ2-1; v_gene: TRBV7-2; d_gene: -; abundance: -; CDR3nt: TGTGCCAGCAGCTTCTCCTACAATGAGCAGTTCTTC; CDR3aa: CASSFSYNEQFF
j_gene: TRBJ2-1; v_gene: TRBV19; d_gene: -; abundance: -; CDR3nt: TGTGCCAGTAGTATAGCGGAGGGCTGGCCCACCTCCGGGCAGTTCTTC; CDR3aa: CASSIAEGWPTSGQFF
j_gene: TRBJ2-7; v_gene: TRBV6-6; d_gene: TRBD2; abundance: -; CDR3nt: TGTGCCAGCAGTCTAGCGGGATTTAAAAACGAGCAGTACTTC; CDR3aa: CASSLAGFKNEQYF
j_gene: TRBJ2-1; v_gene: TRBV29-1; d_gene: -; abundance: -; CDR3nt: TGCAGCGTTGAGGCCCGGGAAGGGTCCTACAATGAGCAGTTCTTC; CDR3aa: CSVEAREGSYNEQFF
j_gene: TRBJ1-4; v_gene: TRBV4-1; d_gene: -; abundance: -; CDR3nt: TGCGCCAGCAGCCCCATAATCGCAACTAATGAAAAACTGTTTTTT; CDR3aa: CASSPIIATNEKLFF
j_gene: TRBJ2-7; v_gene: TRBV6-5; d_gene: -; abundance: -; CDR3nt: TGTGCCAGCAGTTTAACCATAAGAGGGCCCTACGAGCAGTACTTC; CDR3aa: CASSLTIRGPYEQYF
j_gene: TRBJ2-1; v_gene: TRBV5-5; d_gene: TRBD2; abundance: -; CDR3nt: TGTGCCAGCAGCTATAGCGGGAGTAGGTATGAGCAGTTCTTC; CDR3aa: CASSYSGSRYEQFF
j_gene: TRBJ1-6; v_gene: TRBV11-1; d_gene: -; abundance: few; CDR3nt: TGTGCCAGCAGCTTTGTCAGCCTCAATTCACCCCTCCACTTT; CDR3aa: CASSFVSLNSPLHF
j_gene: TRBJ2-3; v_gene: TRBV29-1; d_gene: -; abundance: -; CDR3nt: TGCAGCGTTGCAGGGCGGACTAGCACAGATACGCAGTATTTT; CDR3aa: CSVAGRTSTDTQYF
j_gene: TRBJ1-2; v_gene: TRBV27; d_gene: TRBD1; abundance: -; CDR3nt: TGTGCCAGCAGTTTAAAGGGGGCCCGAGATGGCTACACCTTC; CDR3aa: CASSLKGARDGYTF
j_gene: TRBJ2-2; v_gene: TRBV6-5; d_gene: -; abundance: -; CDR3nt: TGTGCCAGCACCTCTACAATCGGGGAGCTGTTTTTT; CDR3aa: CASTSTIGELFF
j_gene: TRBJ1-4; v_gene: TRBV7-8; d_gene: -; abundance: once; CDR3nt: TGTGCCAGCAGGGGGACGCCTGGCGAAAAACTGTTTTTT; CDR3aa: CASRGTPGEKLFF
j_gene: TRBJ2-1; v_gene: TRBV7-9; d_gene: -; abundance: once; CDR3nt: TGTGCCAGCAGCTTTGGGAGTTCCTACAATGAGCAGTTCTTC; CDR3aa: CASSFGSSYNEQFF
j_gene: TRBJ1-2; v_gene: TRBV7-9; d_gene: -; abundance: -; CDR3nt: TGTGCCAGCAGCCGACAGAACTATGGCTACACCTTC; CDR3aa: CASSRQNYGYTF
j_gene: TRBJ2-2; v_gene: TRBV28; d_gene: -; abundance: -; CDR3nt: TGTGCCAGCAGTTTCCAGCCCACCGGGGAGCTGTTTTTT; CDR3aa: CASSFQPTGELFF
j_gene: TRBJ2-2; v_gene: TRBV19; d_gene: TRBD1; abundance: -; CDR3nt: TGTGCCAGTAGTATAGGGGACAGGGACACCGGGGAGCTGTTTTTT; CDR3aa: CASSIGDRDTGELFF
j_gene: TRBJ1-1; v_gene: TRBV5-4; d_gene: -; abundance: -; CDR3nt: TGTGCCAGCAGCATCTCGTGGAACACTGAAGCTTTCTTT; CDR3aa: CASSISWNTEAFF
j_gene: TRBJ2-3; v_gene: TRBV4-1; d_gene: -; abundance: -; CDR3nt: TGCGCCAGCAGCCATCCCGGGACTCTCACAGATACGCAGTATTTT; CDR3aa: CASSHPGTLTDTQYF
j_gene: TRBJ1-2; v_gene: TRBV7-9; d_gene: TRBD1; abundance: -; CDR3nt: TGTGCCAGCAGCTTCCTCCCGGGACAGGACTATGGCTACACCTTC; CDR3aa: CASSFLPGQDYGYTF
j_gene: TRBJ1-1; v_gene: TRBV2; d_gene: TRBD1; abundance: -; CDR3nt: TGTGCCAGCAGCCCCAGGGTCAGACAGGGGATCCCAGCTTTCTTT; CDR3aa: CASSPRVRQGIPAFF
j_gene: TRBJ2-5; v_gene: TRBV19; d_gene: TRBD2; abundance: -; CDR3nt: TGTGCCAGTAGTATCCTGGGAGGGTTTGGGGAGACCCAGTACTTC; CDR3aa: CASSILGGFGETQYF
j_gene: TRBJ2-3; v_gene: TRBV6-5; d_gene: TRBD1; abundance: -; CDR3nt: TGTGCCAGCAGTTACTCGGACAGGGCTACCACAGATACGCAGTATTTT; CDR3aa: CASSYSDRATTDTQYF
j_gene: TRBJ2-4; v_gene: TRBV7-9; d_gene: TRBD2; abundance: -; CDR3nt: TGTGCCAGCAGCTTAGATAGCGGGAGAGATCAGTACTTC; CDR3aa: CASSLDSGRDQYF
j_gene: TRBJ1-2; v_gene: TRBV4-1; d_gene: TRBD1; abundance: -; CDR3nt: TGCGCCAGCAGCCTACTTACCGGAACAGGGGACGGCTACACCTTC; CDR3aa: CASSLLTGTGDGYTF
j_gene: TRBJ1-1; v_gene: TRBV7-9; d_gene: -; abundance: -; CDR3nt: TGTGCCGGAGGGGGGAACACTGAAGCTTTCTTT; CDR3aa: CAGGGNTEAFF
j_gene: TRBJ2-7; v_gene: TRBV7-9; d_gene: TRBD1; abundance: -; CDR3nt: TGTGCCAGCAGCTTGGAGGACAGGGTCTACGAGCAGTACTTC; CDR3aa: CASSLEDRVYEQYF
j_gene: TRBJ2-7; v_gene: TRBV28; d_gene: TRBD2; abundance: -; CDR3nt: TGTGCCAGCAGTCCCTCCGGGACTAGCGGACACGAGCAGTACTTC; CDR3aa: CASSPSGTSGHEQYF
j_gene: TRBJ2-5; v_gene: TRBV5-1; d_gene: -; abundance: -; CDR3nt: TGCGCCAGCAGCCCGGGGGACAGTTTAGCGGAGACCCAGTACTTC; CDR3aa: CASSPGDSLAETQYF
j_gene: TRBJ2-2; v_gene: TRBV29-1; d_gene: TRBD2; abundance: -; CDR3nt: TGCAGCGTTGAGACTAGCGGGAGTTACACCGGGGAGCTGTTTTTT; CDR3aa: CSVETSGSYTGELFF
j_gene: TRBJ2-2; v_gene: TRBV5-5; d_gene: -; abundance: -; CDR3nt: TGTGCCAGCAGCTTGTTTTTGGGTAGGGCGAACACCGGGGAGCTGTTTTTT; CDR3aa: CASSLFLGRANTGELFF
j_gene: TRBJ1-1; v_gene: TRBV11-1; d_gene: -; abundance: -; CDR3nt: TGTGCCAGCAGTTCAGACGATAGGGACACTGAAGCTTTCTTT; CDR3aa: CASSSDDRDTEAFF
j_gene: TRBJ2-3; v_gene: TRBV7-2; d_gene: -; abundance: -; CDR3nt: TGTGCCAGCAGCGAGATACAGGGAGCAGATACGCAGTATTTT; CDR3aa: CASSEIQGADTQYF
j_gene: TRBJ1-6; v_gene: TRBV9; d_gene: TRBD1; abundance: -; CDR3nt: TGTGCCAGCAGCGGGACAGGTCATAATTCACCCCTCCACTTT; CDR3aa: CASSGTGHNSPLHF
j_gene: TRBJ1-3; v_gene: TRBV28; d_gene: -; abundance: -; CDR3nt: TGTGCCAGCAGTTTATTTTCCAGTTTCTCTGAAAACACCATATATTTT; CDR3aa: CASSLFSSFSENTIYF
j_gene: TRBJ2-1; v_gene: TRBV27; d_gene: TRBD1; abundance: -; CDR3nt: TGTGCCAGCAGTTCGGGACAGGGTTTTTTATATGAGCAGTTCTTC; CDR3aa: CASSSGQGFLYEQFF
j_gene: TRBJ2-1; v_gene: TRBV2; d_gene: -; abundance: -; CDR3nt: TGTGCCAGCAGTTCTCTCGGGACTTCCAATGAGCAGTTCTTC; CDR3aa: CASSSLGTSNEQFF
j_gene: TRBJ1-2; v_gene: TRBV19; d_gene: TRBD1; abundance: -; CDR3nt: TGTGCCACCACCCCCGGGACAGAGGCCTATGGCTACACCTTC; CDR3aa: CATTPGTEAYGYTF
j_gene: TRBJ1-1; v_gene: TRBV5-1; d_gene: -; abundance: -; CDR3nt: TGCGCCAGCAGCTTGAGGAGGGCGAGAATGAACACTGAAGCTTTCTTT; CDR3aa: CASSLRRARMNTEAFF
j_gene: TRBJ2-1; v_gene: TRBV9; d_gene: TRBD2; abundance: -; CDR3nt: TGTGCCAGCAGCGGGGGGACTAGCGGGACTAATGAGCAGTTCTTC; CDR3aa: CASSGGTSGTNEQFF
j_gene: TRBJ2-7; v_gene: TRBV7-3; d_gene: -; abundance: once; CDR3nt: TGTGCCAGCAGCCTCCCCCCAGGCGAGCAGTACTTC; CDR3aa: CASSLPPGEQYF
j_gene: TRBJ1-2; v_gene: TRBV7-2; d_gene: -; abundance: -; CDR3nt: TGTGCCAGCAGCTTATGGGATCACTATGGCTACACCTTC; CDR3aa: CASSLWDHYGYTF
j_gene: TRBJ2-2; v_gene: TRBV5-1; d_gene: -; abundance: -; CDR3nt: TGCGCCAGCAGCTTGGGACCGGATGTGTTTTTT; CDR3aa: CASSLGPDVFF